This T cell receptor (beta chain) was identified during a study of technical replicates of blood from several donors. V was trimmed by 4 bases and J by 4 bases, leaving 19 bases between them. Germline loops: CDR1 GTSNPN, CDR2 SVGIG (reference sequence). The length of the CDR3 is 16 residues. TCRdb's table, derived via immunoSEQ multiplex PCR, lists solely in-frame clones and lacks some. The sample has tens of thousands of clones, approximately 97% seen once; the top ten hold over 0.15%. This clone was seen a few times. What was sequenced was T cells isolated from PBMCs. This TCR was sampled from a human donor in good health. This chain connects TRBV30 to TRBJ1-4; maybe TRBD1 (5 bases). CDR3 sequence: CAWTVGHRQSNEKLFF. CDR3 nucleotide sequence: TGTGCCTGGACCGTAGGCCATAGACAGAGTAATGAAAAACTGTTTTTT.